This T cell receptor beta chain derives from a study of T cells in localized non-small cell lung cancer. Regarding the study as a whole: A raised T cell density in blood coincided with lengthier overall survival. There were a median roughly 60 of the top 100 tumor clones appearing in adjacent lung. The study sequenced only one region of the tumor. As a result, intratumor heterogeneity could not be excluded and remains possible.

Assay used: immunoSEQ multiplex PCR; TCRdb lists only in-frame clones, some missing. There are tens of thousands of clones in the sample; more than 85% occur only once, and more than 6% lies in the top ten. V gave up 0 bases and J gave up 4 bases, with 11 bases separating them. Germline CDR1 SGHRS, CDR2 YFSETQ. This CDR3 has 15 amino acids. Regarding this clone: No antigen is known for it.

The chain has TRBV5-1 and TRBJ1-3; D remains unclear. The clonotype comes from a woman between 18 and 55 years old with stage III lung adenocarcinoma. Sequenced material: peripheral blood, taken before any cancer treatment. CDR3 sequence reads: CASSLGADTGNTIYF. The CDR3 DNA follows: TGCGCCAGCAGCTTGGGGGCGGATACGGGAAACACCATATATTTT.